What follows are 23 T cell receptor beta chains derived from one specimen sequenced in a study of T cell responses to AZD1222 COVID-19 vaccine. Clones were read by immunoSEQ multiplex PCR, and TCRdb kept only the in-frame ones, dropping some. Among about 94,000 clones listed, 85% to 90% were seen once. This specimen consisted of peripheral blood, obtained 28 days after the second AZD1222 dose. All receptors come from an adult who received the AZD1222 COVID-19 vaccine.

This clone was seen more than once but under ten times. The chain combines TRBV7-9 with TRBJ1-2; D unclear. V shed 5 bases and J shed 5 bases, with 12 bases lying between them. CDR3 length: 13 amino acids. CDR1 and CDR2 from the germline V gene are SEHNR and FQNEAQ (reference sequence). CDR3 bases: TGTGCCAGCAGCCCAGGCACAGCGTATGGCTACACCTTC. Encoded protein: CASSPGTAYGYTF.

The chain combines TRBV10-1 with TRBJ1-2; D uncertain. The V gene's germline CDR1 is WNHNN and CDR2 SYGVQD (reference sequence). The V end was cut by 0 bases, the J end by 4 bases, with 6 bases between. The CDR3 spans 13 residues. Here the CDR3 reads CASSESGSYGYTF. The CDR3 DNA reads TGCGCCAGCAGTGAGTCGGGAAGCTATGGCTACACCTTC.

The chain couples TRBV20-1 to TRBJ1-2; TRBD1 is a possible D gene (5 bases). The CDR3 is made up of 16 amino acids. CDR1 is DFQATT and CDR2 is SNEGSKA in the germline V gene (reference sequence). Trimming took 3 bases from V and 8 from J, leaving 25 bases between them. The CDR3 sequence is CSASRQGSPTLHGYTF. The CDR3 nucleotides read TGCAGTGCTAGTAGGCAGGGAAGCCCGACACTACACGGCTACACCTTC.

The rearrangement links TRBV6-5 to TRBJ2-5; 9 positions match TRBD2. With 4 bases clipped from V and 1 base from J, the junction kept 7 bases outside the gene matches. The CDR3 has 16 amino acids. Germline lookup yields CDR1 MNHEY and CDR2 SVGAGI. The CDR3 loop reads CASSSLASGIQETQYF. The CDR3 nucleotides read TGTGCCAGCAGTTCACTGGCTAGCGGGATCCAAGAGACCCAGTACTTC.

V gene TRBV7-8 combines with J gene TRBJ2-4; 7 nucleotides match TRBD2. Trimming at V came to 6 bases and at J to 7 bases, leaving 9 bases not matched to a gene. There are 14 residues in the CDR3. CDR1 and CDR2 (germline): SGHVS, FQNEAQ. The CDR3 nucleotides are TGTGCCAGCAGAAGCGGGACTCTGGGGAACATTCAGTACTTC. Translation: CASRSGTLGNIQYF.

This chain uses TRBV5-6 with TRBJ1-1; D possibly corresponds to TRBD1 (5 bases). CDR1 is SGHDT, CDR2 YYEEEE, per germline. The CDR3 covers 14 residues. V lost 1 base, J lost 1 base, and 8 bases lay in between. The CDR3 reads CASSLTDRNTEAFF. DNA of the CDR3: TGTGCCAGCAGCTTGACTGACAGGAACACTGAAGCTTTCTTT.

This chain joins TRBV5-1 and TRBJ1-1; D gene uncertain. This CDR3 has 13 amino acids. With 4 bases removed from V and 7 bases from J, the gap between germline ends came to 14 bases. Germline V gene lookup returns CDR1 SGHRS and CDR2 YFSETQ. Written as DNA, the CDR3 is TGCGCCAGCAGCATTCCGGGAGATAATGAAGCTTTCTTT. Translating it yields CASSIPGDNEAFF.

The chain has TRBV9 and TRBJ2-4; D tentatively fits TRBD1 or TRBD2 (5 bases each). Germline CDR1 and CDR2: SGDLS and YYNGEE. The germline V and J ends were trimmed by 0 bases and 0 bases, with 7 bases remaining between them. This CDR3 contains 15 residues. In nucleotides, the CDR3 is TGTGCCAGCAGCGTAGGTGGGGGAGCCAAAAACATTCAGTACTTC. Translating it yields CASSVGGGAKNIQYF.

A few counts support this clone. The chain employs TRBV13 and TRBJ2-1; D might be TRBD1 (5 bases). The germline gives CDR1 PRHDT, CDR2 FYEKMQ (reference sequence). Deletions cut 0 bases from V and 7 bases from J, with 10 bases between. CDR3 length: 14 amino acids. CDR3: CASSLGQGWNEQFF. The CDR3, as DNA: TGTGCCAGCAGCTTAGGGCAGGGTTGGAATGAGCAGTTCTTC.

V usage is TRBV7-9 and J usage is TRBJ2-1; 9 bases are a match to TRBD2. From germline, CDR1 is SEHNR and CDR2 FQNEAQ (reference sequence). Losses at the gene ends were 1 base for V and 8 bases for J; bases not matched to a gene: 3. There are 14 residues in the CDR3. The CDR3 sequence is CASSLEAGGYEQFF. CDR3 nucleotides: TGTGCCAGCAGCTTAGAAGCGGGAGGCTATGAGCAGTTCTTC.

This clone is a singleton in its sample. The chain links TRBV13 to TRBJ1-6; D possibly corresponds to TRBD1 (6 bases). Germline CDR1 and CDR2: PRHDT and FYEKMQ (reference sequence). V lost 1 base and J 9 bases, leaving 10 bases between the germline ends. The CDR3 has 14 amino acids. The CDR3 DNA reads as TGTGCCAGCAGCTTAGAGAGGGGGACTTCACCCCTCCACTTT. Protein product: CASSLERGTSPLHF.

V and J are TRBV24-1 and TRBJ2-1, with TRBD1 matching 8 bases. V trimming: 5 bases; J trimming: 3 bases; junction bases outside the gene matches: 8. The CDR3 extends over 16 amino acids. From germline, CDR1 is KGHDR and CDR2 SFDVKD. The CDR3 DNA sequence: TGTGCCACCAGTGGGGCAGGGGGCGGAGGCTACAATGAGCAGTTCTTC. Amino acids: CATSGAGGGGYNEQFF.

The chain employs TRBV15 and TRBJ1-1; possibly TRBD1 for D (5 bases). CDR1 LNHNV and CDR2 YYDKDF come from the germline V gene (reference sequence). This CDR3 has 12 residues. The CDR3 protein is CAAGIGYTEAFF. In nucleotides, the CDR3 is TGTGCTGCAGGGATCGGGTACACTGAAGCTTTCTTT.

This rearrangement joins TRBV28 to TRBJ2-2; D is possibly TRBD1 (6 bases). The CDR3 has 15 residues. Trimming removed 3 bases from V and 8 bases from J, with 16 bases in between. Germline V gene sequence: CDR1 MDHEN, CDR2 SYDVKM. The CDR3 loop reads CASSFGGRGFGELFF. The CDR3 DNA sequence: TGTGCCAGCAGTTTTGGGGGCCGAGGGTTTGGGGAGCTGTTTTTT.

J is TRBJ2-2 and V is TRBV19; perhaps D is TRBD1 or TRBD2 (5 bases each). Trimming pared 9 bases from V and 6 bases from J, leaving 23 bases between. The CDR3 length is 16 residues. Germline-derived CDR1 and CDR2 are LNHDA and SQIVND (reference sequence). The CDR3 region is CASIDRSVGVPGELFF. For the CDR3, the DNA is TGTGCCAGCATCGACCGCAGTGTGGGGGTTCCCGGGGAGCTGTTTTTT.

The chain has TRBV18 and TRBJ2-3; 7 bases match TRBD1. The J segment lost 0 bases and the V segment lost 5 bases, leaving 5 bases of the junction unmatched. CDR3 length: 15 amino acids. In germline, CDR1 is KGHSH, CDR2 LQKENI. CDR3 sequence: CASSDWDSSTDTQYF. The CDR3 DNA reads TGTGCCAGCTCAGATTGGGACAGTAGCACAGATACGCAGTATTTT. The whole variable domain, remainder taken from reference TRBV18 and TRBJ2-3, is NAGVMQNPRHLVRRRGQEARLRCSPMKGHSHVYWYRQLPEEGLKFMVYLQKENIIDESGMPKERFSAEFPKEGPSILRIQQVVRGDSAAYFCASSDWDSSTDTQYFGPGTRLTVL.

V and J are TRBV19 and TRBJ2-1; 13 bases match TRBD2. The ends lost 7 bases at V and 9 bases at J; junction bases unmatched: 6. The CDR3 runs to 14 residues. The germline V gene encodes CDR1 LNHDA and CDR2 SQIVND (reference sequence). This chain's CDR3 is CASIGLAGEVEQFF. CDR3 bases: TGTGCCAGTATTGGACTAGCGGGAGAAGTTGAGCAGTTCTTC.

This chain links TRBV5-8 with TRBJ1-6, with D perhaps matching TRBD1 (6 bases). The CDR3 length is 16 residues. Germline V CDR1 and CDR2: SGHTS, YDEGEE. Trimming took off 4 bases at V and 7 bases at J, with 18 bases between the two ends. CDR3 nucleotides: TGTGCCAGCAGCCGCTCGGGACAACTCACGAATTCACCCCTCCACTTT. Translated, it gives CASSRSGQLTNSPLHF.

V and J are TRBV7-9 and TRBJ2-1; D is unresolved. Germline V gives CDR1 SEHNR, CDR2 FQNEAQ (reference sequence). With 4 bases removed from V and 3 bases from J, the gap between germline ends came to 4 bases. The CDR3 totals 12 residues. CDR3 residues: CASSSVYNEQFF. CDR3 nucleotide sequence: TGTGCCAGCAGCTCCGTCTACAATGAGCAGTTCTTC.

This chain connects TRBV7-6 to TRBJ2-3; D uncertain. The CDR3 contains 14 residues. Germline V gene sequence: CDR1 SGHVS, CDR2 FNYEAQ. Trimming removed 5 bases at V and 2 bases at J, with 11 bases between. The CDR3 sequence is CASSHGGDTDTQYF. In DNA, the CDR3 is TGTGCCAGCAGCCACGGTGGGGACACAGATACGCAGTATTTT.

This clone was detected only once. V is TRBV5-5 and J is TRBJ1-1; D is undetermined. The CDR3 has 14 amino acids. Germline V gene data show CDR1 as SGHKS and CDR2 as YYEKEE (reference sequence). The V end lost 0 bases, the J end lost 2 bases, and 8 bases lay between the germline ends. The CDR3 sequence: CASSLADLNTEAFF. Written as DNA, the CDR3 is TGTGCCAGCAGCTTGGCCGACTTAAACACTGAAGCTTTCTTT. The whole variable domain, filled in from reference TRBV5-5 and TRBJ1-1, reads DAGVTQSPTHLIKTRGQQVTLRCSPISGHKSVSWYQQVLGQGPQFIFQYYEKEERGRGNFPDRFSARQFPNYSSELNVNALLLGDSALYLCASSLADLNTEAFFGQGTRLTVV.

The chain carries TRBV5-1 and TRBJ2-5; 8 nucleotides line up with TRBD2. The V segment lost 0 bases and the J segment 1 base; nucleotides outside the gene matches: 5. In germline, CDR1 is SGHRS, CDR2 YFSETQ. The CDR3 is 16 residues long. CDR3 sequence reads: CASSLGAGGAQETQYF. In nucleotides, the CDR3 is TGCGCCAGCAGCTTGGGGGCGGGGGGCGCCCAAGAGACCCAGTACTTC.

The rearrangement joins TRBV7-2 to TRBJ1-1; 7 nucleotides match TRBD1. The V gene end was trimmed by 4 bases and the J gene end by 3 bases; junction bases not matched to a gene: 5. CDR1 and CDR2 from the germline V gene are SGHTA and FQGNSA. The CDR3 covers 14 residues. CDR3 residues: CASSSTTGYTEAFF. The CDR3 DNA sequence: TGTGCCAGCAGCTCAACGACAGGGTACACTGAAGCTTTCTTT.